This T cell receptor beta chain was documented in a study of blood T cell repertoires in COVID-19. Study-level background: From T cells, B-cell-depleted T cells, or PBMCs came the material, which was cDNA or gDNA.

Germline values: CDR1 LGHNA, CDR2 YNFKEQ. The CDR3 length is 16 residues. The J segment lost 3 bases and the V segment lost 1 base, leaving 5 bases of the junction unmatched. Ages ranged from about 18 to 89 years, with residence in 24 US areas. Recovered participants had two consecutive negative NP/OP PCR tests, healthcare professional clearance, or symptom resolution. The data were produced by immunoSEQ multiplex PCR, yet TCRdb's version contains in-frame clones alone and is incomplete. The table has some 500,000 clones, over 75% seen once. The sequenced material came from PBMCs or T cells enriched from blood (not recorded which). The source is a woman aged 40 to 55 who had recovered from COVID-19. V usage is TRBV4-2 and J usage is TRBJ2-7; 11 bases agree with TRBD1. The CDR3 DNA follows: TGTGCCAGCAGCCAAGCCCTAGGGACAGGGGGCTACGAGCAGTACTTC. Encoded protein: CASSQALGTGGYEQYF.